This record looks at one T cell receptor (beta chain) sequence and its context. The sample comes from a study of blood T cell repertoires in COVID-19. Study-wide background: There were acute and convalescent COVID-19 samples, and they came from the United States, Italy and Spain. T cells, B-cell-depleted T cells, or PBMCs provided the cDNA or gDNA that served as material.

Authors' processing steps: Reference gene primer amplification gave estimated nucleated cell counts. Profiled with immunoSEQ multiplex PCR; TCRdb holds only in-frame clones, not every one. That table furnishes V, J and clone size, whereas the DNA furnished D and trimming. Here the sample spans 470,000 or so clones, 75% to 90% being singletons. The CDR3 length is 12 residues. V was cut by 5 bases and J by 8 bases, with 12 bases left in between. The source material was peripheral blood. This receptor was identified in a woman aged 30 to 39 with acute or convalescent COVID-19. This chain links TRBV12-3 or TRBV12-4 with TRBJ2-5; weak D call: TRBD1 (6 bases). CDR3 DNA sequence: TGTGCCAGCAGTCCGAGCAGGGGCACCCAGTACTTC. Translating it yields CASSPSRGTQYF.